These T cell receptor beta chains were read from a single sample in a study of cytomegalovirus exposure and HLA in healthy donors. The data were produced by immunoSEQ multiplex PCR, yet TCRdb's version contains in-frame clones alone and is incomplete. The table shows some 25,000 clones, with more than 75% occurring only once. Source material: PBMCs. The receptors were sampled from a male donor in good health and CMV-seronegative. CDR3s include the opening cysteine and the closing phenylalanine or tryptophan. Each record gives: D gene, V gene, J gene, clone size, CDR3 protein, CDR3 DNA. The D gene is left open where the match is weak. A row's size may be missing; if present it is once, few, many or a size class.

-	TRBV7-9	TRBJ2-5	few	CASSLALPEETQYF	TGTGCCAGCAGCTTAGCGCTCCCGGAGGAGACCCAGTACTTC
-	TRBV6-5	TRBJ2-3	-	CASQRDSTDTQYF	TGTGCCAGCCAGAGGGATAGCACAGATACGCAGTATTTT
-	TRBV20-1	TRBJ1-1	-	CSAFQNTEAFF	TGCAGTGCTTTTCAGAACACTGAAGCTTTCTTT
-	TRBV30	TRBJ1-6	-	CAWSVSGARSPLHF	TGTGCCTGGAGTGTATCAGGGGCTAGGTCACCCCTCCACTTT
TRBD2	TRBV18	TRBJ2-3	-	CASSPRHAGGRPSTDTQYF	TGTGCCAGCTCACCACGGCATGCGGGGGGAAGACCTAGCACAGATACGCAGTATTTT
TRBD2	TRBV9	TRBJ2-7	-	CASSPGGSTHEQYF	TGTGCCAGTAGCCCGGGGGGGAGCACCCACGAGCAGTACTTC
-	TRBV28	TRBJ2-7	-	CASSPRVRIAYEQYF	TGTGCCAGCAGTCCCAGGGTGCGGATCGCCTACGAGCAGTACTTC
-	TRBV9	TRBJ2-1	-	CASSAHPTSTDEQFF	TGTGCCAGCAGCGCCCACCCGACTTCCACCGATGAGCAGTTCTTC
-	TRBV2	TRBJ2-7	few	CASGGEQYF	TGTGCCAGCGGAGGCGAGCAGTACTTC
-	TRBV7-2	TRBJ1-2	-	CASSLETETYGYTF	TGTGCCAGCAGCCTAGAAACAGAGACCTATGGCTACACCTTC
TRBD1	TRBV15	TRBJ1-2	-	CATSRQPPGGRGYTF	TGTGCCACCAGCAGACAACCCCCAGGGGGAAGGGGCTACACCTTC
-	TRBV11-2	TRBJ2-1	-	CASSLDLQAYNEQFF	TGTGCCAGCAGCTTAGATTTACAGGCATACAATGAGCAGTTCTTC
-	TRBV30	TRBJ1-2	-	CAWTSGDNYGYTF	TGTGCCTGGACCTCGGGGGACAACTATGGCTACACCTTC
TRBD1	TRBV29-1	TRBJ2-7	-	CSVGQGTVGRGEQYF	TGCAGCGTTGGGCAGGGGACAGTCGGACGCGGCGAGCAGTACTTC
TRBD2	TRBV5-1	TRBJ2-5	-	CASSLGTSGRGETQYF	TGCGCCAGCAGCCTAGGGACTAGCGGGAGGGGAGAGACCCAGTACTTC
TRBD2	TRBV19	TRBJ2-1	-	CASIPTSGADNEQFF	TGTGCCAGTATCCCGACTAGCGGAGCTGACAATGAGCAGTTCTTC
TRBD1	TRBV7-3	TRBJ2-7	-	CASSSGAGGTYEQYF	TGTGCCAGCAGCTCGGGAGCAGGGGGCACCTACGAGCAGTACTTC
TRBD2	TRBV29-1	TRBJ2-5	-	CSGGTSEETQYF	TGCAGCGGTGGGACTAGCGAAGAGACCCAGTACTTC
-	TRBV4-3	TRBJ2-2	-	CASSQDSRAPGELFF	TGCGCCAGCAGCCAAGACTCCCGCGCTCCCGGGGAGCTGTTTTTT
-	TRBV21-1	TRBJ2-5	-	CASSRTGAETQYF	TGTGCCAGCAGTCGGACAGGGGCCGAGACCCAGTACTTC
-	TRBV9	TRBJ1-2	-	CASSAEAGNYGYTF	TGTGCCAGCAGCGCCGAGGCGGGAAACTATGGCTACACCTTC
TRBD1	TRBV30	TRBJ1-2	-	CACRPGQGWSTF	TGTGCCTGCCGCCCCGGACAGGGATGGAGCACCTTC
-	TRBV5-1	TRBJ2-5	-	CASSLAGRQETQYF	TGCGCCAGCAGCTTGGCAGGGAGGCAAGAGACCCAGTACTTC
TRBD1	TRBV6-1	TRBJ2-6	-	CATADRGAGANVLTF	TGTGCCACCGCGGACAGGGGCGCTGGGGCCAACGTCCTGACTTTC
-	TRBV7-8	TRBJ1-6	-	CASSWGGLYNSPLHF	TGTGCCAGCAGCTGGGGGGGGCTGTATAATTCACCCCTCCACTTT
-	TRBV28	TRBJ2-7	-	CASSLERPGEYEQYF	TGTGCCAGCAGTTTAGAGCGTCCGGGGGAATACGAGCAGTACTTC
TRBD2	TRBV27	TRBJ2-7	-	CASSWGLAYEQYF	TGTGCCAGCAGTTGGGGACTAGCCTACGAGCAGTACTTC
-	TRBV7-2	TRBJ2-7	-	CASSISYAYEQYF	TGTGCCAGCAGCATTTCGTATGCCTACGAGCAGTACTTC
-	TRBV19	TRBJ2-2	-	CASSIRTAPNTGELFF	TGTGCCAGTAGTATCAGGACAGCCCCGAACACCGGGGAGCTGTTTTTT
-	TRBV7-9	TRBJ2-7	-	CASSPRTASYEQYF	TGTGCCAGCAGCCCCCGGACAGCCTCCTACGAGCAGTACTTC
-	TRBV12-1	TRBJ2-7	-	CASSFEWQGHSYEQYF	TGTGCCAGCAGCTTTGAGTGGCAGGGCCACTCCTACGAGCAGTACTTC
TRBD1	TRBV7-2	TRBJ2-1	-	CASSPGTGGGNEQFF	TGTGCCAGCAGCCCCGGGACAGGGGGTGGCAATGAGCAGTTCTTC
TRBD2	TRBV4-3	TRBJ2-1	-	CASSQILAGDSNEQFF	TGCGCCAGCAGTCAAATCCTAGCGGGAGATTCAAATGAGCAGTTCTTC
-	TRBV19	TRBJ1-5	-	CASSIISGRLSNQPQHF	TGTGCCAGTAGTATAATTTCCGGGAGGTTAAGCAATCAGCCCCAGCATTTT
TRBD2	TRBV7-2	TRBJ2-7	-	CASSSGRVQYF	TGTGCCAGCAGCTCAGGGAGGGTACAGTACTTC
-	TRBV4-3	TRBJ2-7	-	CASSQEEGTYEQYF	TGCGCCAGCAGCCAAGAGGAGGGAACTTACGAGCAGTACTTC
TRBD1	TRBV10-3	TRBJ1-1	-	CAISGTEAGAFF	TGTGCCATCAGCGGGACAGAGGCCGGGGCTTTCTTT
-	TRBV4-2	TRBJ2-1	-	CASSLDRRLRNEQFF	TGTGCCAGCAGCCTCGACCGACGTTTGAGGAATGAGCAGTTCTTC
-	TRBV15	TRBJ2-7	few	CATSSPPEGIYEQYF	TGTGCCACCAGCTCCCCCCCGGAGGGAATCTACGAGCAGTACTTC
-	TRBV9	TRBJ1-1	-	CASSATSGNTEAFF	TGTGCCAGCAGCGCCACCTCGGGGAACACTGAAGCTTTCTTT
-	TRBV7-9	TRBJ2-7	-	CAGQTDYEQYF	TGTGCCGGACAGACCGACTACGAGCAGTACTTC
TRBD1	TRBV28	TRBJ1-1	-	CASGPGDRVYTEAFF	TGTGCCAGCGGCCCAGGGGACAGGGTCTACACTGAAGCTTTCTTT
-	TRBV5-5	TRBJ2-5	-	CASILGPVQETQYF	TGTGCCAGCATCCTTGGGCCCGTCCAGGAGACCCAGTACTTC
TRBD2	TRBV6-4	TRBJ2-1	-	CASSESSGGYNEQFF	TGTGCCAGCAGTGAGTCGAGCGGGGGCTACAATGAGCAGTTCTTC
-	TRBV7-2	TRBJ2-2	-	CASSLGLRNTGELFF	TGTGCCAGCAGCTTAGGTCTCAGGAACACCGGGGAGCTGTTTTTT
TRBD1	TRBV30	TRBJ2-7	-	CAWRQGEYEQYF	TGTGCCTGGAGACAGGGGGAGTACGAGCAGTACTTC